Each of the 10 T cell receptor beta chains below was sequenced from the same sample in a study of T cells in Graves' hyperthyroidism and ophthalmopathy. TCR beta CDR3 regions were amplified from RNA. First-round RT-PCR targeting the TCR CDR3 was performed with the HTBI primer set. TCRdb used MiXCR to reprocess the multiplex PCR reads, holding one entry per CDR3 protein. The sample holds about 640,000 distinct CDR3 sequences, around 21% seen once. Sequencing input: blood. The receptors shown here come from a man aged 25-40 years with Graves' ophthalmopathy.

This clonotype has only a few counts. The V call is TRBV7-2, the J call TRBJ2-1, with TRBD1 matching 7 bases. Per the germline V gene, CDR1 is SGHTA and CDR2 is FQGNSA. There are 14 residues in the CDR3. The J segment lost 5 bases and the V segment lost 4 bases, leaving 5 bases of the junction unmatched. The CDR3 DNA follows: TGTGCCAGCAGCTCACTCGGGACAGACAATGAGCAGTTCTTC. It yields the protein CASSSLGTDNEQFF.

This clonotype was recorded at least ten times. This chain uses TRBV30 with TRBJ1-5; D is ambiguous. With 0 bases removed from V and 16 bases from J, the gap between germline ends came to 22 bases. This CDR3 comprises 14 residues. Germline CDR1 and CDR2: GTSNPN and SVGIG (reference sequence). CDR3 sequence: CAWSVRGGQSTVHF. In nucleotides, the CDR3 is TGTGCCTGGAGTGTACGGGGAGGGCAATCAACCGTCCATTTT.

This clonotype turned up a few times. The chain employs TRBV20-1 and TRBJ1-1, with D possibly being TRBD1 (6 bases). The CDR3 spans 19 residues. The V end was cut by 1 base, the J end by 7 bases, with 31 bases between. Germline CDR1 is DFQATT and CDR2 is SNEGSKA (reference sequence). CDR3 region: CSARASYIVGTSASGEAFF. CDR3 nucleotide sequence: TGCAGTGCTAGAGCCTCCTACATTGTGGGGACAAGTGCCTCCGGTGAAGCTTTCTTT.

This clonotype was found many times. The chain couples TRBV12-3 or TRBV12-4 to TRBJ1-5; no firm D call. There are 14 residues in the CDR3. The V gene lost 8 bases and the J gene lost 1 base, with 12 bases spanning the gap. The CDR3 is CASCEGLSNQPQHF. DNA of the CDR3: TGTGCCAGCTGCGAAGGGTTGAGCAATCAGCCCCAGCATTTT.

This clonotype was picked up many times. This chain connects TRBV28 to TRBJ1-1, with a possible D match to TRBD1 (6 bases). The CDR3 runs to 15 residues. In germline, CDR1 is MDHEN, CDR2 SYDVKM. Trimming cost V 1 base and J 3 bases, with 12 bases left between them. The CDR3 region is CASSLSGEVDTEAFF. The CDR3 DNA follows: TGTGCCAGCAGTTTATCAGGGGAGGTGGACACTGAAGCTTTCTTT.

This clonotype has ten or more counts. V gene TRBV28 combines with J gene TRBJ1-6; D uncertain. The length of the CDR3 is 18 residues. Germline V CDR1 and CDR2: MDHEN, SYDVKM. V was cut by 2 bases and J by 0 bases, with 14 bases left in between. The DNA of the CDR3 is TGTGCCAGCAGTTTACCCCACAAGTTCAGCTCCTATAATTCACCCCTCCACTTT. Amino acids: CASSLPHKFSSYNSPLHF.

The chain links TRBV20-1 to TRBJ2-7; D ambiguous. V lost 3 bases and J lost 7, with 7 bases in between. The CDR3 extends over 10 amino acids. Germline V gene lookup returns CDR1 DFQATT and CDR2 SNEGSKA (reference sequence). The CDR3 DNA reads as TGCAGTGCTAGTAACTCTGAGCAGTACTTC. Amino acid sequence: CSASNSEQYF.

A few counts support this clonotype. The J gene is TRBJ1-1, the V gene TRBV29-1; TRBD1 agrees at 9 bases. Germline V gene data show CDR1 as SQVTM and CDR2 as ANQGSEA. Trimming cost V 0 bases and J 4 bases; bases outside gene matches: 3. The CDR3 spans 14 residues. The CDR3 reads CSVEEDRGFTEAFF. In DNA form, the CDR3 reads TGCAGCGTTGAAGAGGACAGGGGTTTCACTGAAGCTTTCTTT.

The chain carries TRBV9 and TRBJ2-7, with 11 bases matching TRBD1. This CDR3 is built from 15 residues. Per germline, CDR1 SGDLS and CDR2 YYNGEE. The V and J ends lost 4 bases and 9 bases, in that order; junction bases with no gene match: 12. The CDR3, as DNA: TGTGCCAGCAGCCCAGACAGGACAGGGGGCGGCGTGCAGTACTTC. This gives the protein CASSPDRTGGGVQYF.

The chain has TRBV5-1 and TRBJ2-3; the D is unclear. The length of the CDR3 is 15 residues. The V gene lost 5 bases and the J gene lost 0 bases, with 13 bases spanning the gap. CDR1 SGHRS and CDR2 YFSETQ come from the germline V gene. The CDR3 DNA reads TGCGCCAGCAGGTACAATCTCCTTAGCACAGATACGCAGTATTTT. It yields the protein CASRYNLLSTDTQYF.